This TCR beta chain emerged from a study of T cells in Graves' hyperthyroidism and ophthalmopathy. This clonotype was picked up many times. Each 10 ml fresh peripheral blood draw supplied the PBMCs. J was trimmed by 7 bases and V by 6 bases; bases with no gene match: 16. CDR1 is MDHEN, CDR2 SYDVKM, per germline. The CDR3 has 17 amino acids. Regions amplified from RNA transcripts were the TCR beta CDR3 regions. TCR CDR3 underwent first-round RT-PCR with the HTBI primer set. TCRdb called the multiplex PCR reads again in MiXCR, with one record for every CDR3 protein. Of 300,000 to 400,000 distinct CDR3 sequences listed, around 20% were seen once; the top ten hold over 45%.

This sequence joins TRBV28 and TRBJ1-4; 8 nucleotides align to TRBD1. The sequenced material came from blood. The sequence was collected from a woman aged 50 to 60 with Graves' hyperthyroidism. The CDR3, as DNA: TGTGCCAGCAGCCGACAGGGGCTGAAATGGGGCGCTGAAAAACTGTTTTTT. Encoded protein: CASSRQGLKWGAEKLFF.